The T cell receptor (beta chain) under discussion was sequenced for a study of immune cell composition in non-small cell lung cancer. This clone is large in the sample. The data were produced by immunoSEQ multiplex PCR, yet TCRdb's version contains in-frame clones alone and is incomplete. The profile covers about 3,700 clones, with 65% to 80% appearing a single time and more than 7% taken by the ten largest. The receptor was derived from a human donor with non-small cell lung cancer. The specimen was lung tumor tissue.

In DNA form, the CDR3 reads TGTGCCAGCGGGGGGACTTCCTACGAGCAGTACTTC. Translated: CASGGTSYEQYF. This rearrangement joins TRBV9 to TRBJ2-7, with a possible D match to TRBD2 (6 bases). This CDR3 has 12 amino acids. V was pared by 7 bases and J by 1 base, with 9 bases between. Germline lookup yields CDR1 SGDLS and CDR2 YYNGEE.